The clone carrying this T cell receptor beta chain was seen a handful of times. This sample is drawn from a study of blood T cell repertoires in COVID-19. Sequencing was performed with immunoSEQ multiplex PCR; in TCRdb, only in-frame clones are kept and a portion is missing. This table has 250,000 or so clones, about 85% appearing once. Exposed volunteers were people who met a COVID-19 case within 2 weeks before study entry. The trim removed 5 bases at V and 4 bases at J, leaving 13 bases unmatched. CDR1 is LGHDT, CDR2 YNNKEL, per germline (reference sequence). The CDR3 is made up of 16 amino acids. The V gene is TRBV3-1 (or the pseudogene TRBV3-2), the J gene TRBJ2-7, with 8 bases aligning to TRBD2. The sequenced material came from PBMCs or T cells enriched from blood (not recorded which). The receptor was derived from a woman in her forties or fifties who had been exposed to COVID-19. The CDR3 DNA reads TGTGCCAGCAGCTTACGAACGGGGGGGCTCGGGTACGAGCAGTACTTC. Translated: CASSLRTGGLGYEQYF.